This T cell receptor (beta chain) was sequenced during a study of sequential checkpoint blockade in melanoma. TCRdb's table, derived via immunoSEQ multiplex PCR, lists solely in-frame clones and lacks some. The sample holds approximately 2,000 clones, around 20% seen once. Treatment meaning: randomized to nivolumab then ipilimumab (arm A) or the reverse (arm B). This CDR3 is 14 amino acids long. With 0 bases removed from V and 0 bases from J, the gap between germline ends came to 7 bases. The germline V gene encodes CDR1 SGDLS and CDR2 YYNGEE. This clone was observed a handful of times. The TCR was taken from a human donor with melanoma. The gene calls are TRBV9 and TRBJ2-7; D not resolved. Sample: tumor tissue (inferred from file names), taken from a patient given nivolumab and ipilimumab in sequence. CDR3 nucleotide sequence: TGTGCCAGCAGCGTAGGCGCCCTCTCCTACGAGCAGTACTTC. It translates to CASSVGALSYEQYF.